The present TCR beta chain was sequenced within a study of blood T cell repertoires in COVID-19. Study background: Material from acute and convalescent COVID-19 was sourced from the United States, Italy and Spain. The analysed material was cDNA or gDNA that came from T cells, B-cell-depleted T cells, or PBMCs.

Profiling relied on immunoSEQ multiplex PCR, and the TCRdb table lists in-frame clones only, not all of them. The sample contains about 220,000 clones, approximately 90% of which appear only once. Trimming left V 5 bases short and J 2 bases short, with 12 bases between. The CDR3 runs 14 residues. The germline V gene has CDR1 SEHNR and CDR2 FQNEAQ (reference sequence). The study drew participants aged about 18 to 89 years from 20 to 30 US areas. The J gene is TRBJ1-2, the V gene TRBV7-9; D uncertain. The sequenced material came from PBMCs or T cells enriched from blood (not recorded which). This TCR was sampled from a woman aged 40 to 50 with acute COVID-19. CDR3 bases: TGTGCCAGCAGCCCTAAACCGAGAAACTATGGCTACACCTTC. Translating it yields CASSPKPRNYGYTF.